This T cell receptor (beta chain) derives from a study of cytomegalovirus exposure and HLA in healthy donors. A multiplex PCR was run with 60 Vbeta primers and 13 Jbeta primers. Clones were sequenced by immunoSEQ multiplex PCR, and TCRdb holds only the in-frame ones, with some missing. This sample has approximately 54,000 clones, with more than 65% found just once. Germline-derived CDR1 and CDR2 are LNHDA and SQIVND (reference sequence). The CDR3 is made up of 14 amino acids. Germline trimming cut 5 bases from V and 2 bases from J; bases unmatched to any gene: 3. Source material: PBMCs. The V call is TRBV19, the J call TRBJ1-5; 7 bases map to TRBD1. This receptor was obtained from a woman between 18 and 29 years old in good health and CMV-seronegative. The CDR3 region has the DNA TGTGCCAGTAGTCCTACAGGGGGCAATCAGCCCCAGCATTTT. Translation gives CASSPTGGNQPQHF.